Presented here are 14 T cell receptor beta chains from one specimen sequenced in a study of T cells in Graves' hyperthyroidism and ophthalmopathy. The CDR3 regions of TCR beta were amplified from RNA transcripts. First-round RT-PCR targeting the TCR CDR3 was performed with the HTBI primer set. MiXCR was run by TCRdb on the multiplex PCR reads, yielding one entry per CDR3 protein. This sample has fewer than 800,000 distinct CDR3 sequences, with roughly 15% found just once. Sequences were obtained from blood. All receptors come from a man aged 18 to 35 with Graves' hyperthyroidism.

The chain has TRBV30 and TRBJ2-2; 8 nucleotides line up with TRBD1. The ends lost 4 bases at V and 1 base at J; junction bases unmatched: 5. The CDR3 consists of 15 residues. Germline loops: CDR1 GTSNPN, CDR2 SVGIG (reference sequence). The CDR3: CAWKGDRKNTGELFF. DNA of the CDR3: TGTGCCTGGAAGGGGGACAGGAAGAACACCGGGGAGCTGTTTTTT.

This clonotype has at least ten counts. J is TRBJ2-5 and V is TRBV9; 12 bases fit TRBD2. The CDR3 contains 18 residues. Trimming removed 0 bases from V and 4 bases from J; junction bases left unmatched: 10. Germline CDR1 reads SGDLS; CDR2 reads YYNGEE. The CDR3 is CASSVGTASGRASETQYF. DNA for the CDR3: TGTGCCAGCAGCGTAGGAACGGCTAGCGGGAGGGCCTCAGAGACCCAGTACTTC.

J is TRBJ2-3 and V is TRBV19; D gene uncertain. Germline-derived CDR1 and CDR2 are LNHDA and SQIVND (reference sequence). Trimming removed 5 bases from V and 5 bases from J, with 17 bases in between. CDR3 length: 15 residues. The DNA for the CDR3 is TGTGCCAGTAGTCCACCTTGGGTTGAGGAAGATACGCAGTATTTT. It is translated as CASSPPWVEEDTQYF.

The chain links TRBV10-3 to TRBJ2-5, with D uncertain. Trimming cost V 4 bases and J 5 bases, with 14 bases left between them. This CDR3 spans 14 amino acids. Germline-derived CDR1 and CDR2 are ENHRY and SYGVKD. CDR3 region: CAISANGIRETQYF. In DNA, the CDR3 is TGTGCCATCAGTGCTAATGGGATCCGGGAGACCCAGTACTTC.

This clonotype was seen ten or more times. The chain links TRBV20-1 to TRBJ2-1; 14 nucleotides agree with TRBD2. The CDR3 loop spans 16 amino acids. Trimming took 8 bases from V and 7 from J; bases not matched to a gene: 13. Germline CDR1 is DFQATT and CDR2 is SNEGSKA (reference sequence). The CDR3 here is CSLSGGTSGRRNEQFF. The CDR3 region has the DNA TGCAGTCTCTCTGGGGGGACTAGCGGGAGACGGAATGAGCAGTTCTTC.

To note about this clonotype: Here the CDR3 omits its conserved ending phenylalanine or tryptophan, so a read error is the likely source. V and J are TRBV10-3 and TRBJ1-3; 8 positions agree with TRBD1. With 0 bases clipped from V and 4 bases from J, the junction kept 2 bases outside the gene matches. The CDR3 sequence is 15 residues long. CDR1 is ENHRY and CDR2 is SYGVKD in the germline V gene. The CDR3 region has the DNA TGTGCCATCAGTGAGTCGGACAGGGCCGGAAACACCATATATCTT. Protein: CAISESDRAGNTIYL.

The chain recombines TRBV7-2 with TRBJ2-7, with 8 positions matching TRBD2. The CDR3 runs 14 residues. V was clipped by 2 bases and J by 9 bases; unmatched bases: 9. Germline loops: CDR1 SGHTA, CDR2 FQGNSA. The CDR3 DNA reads TGTGCCAGCAGCTTAACCGGTAGCGGGAACGTGCAGTACTTC. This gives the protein CASSLTGSGNVQYF.

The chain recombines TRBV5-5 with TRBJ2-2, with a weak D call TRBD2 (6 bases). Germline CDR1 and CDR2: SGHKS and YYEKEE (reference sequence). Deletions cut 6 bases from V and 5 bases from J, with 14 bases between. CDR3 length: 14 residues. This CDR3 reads CASTRGSPTGELFF. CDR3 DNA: TGTGCCAGCACCCGGGGGTCGCCGACCGGGGAGCTGTTTTTT. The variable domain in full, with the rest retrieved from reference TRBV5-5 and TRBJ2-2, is DAGVTQSPTHLIKTRGQQVTLRCSPISGHKSVSWYQQVLGQGPQFIFQYYEKEERGRGNFPDRFSARQFPNYSSELNVNALLLGDSALYLCASTRGSPTGELFFGEGSRLTVL.

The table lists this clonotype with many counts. CDR3 in amino acids: CSASGTASTDTQYF. For the CDR3, the DNA is TGCAGTGCTAGCGGGACAGCAAGCACAGATACGCAGTATTTT. This chain joins TRBV20-1 and TRBJ2-3; 7 bases fit TRBD1. Germline V gives CDR1 DFQATT, CDR2 SNEGSKA (reference sequence). The CDR3 is 14 amino acids. V dropped 3 bases and J dropped 0; count of bases not matched to a gene: 3.

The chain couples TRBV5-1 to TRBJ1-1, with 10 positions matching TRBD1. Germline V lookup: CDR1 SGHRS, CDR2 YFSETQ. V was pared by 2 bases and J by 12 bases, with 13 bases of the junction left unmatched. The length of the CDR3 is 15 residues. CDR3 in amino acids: CASSFLTPGQGTPFF. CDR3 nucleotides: TGCGCCAGCAGCTTTTTGACGCCGGGACAGGGGACTCCTTTCTTT.

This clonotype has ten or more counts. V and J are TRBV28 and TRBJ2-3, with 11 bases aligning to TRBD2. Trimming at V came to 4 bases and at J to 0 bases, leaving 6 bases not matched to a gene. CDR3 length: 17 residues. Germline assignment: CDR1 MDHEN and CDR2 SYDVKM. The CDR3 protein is CASSSGTSGPSTDTQYF. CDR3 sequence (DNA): TGTGCCAGCAGTTCGGGGACTAGCGGACCTAGCACAGATACGCAGTATTTT. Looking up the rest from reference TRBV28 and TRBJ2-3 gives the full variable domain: DVKVTQSSRYLVKRTGEKVFLECVQDMDHENMFWYRQDPGLGLRLIYFSYDVKMKEKGDIPEGYSVSREKKERFSLILESASTNQTSMYLCASSSGTSGPSTDTQYFGPGTRLTVL.

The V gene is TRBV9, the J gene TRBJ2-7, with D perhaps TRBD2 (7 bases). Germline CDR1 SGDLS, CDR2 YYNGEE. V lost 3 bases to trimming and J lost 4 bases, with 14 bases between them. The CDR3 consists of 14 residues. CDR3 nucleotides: TGTGCCAGCAGCGGGGGGGGCGAGGAATACGAGCAGTACTTC. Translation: CASSGGGEEYEQYF.

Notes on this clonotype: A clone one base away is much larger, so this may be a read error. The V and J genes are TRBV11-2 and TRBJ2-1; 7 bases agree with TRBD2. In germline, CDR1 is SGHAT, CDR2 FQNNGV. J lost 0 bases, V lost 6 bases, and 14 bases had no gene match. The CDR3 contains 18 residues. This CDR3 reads CASSPAGTNISSYNEQFF. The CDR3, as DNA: TGTGCCAGCAGTCCCGCCGGGACTAACATAAGCTCCTACAATGAGCAGTTCTTC. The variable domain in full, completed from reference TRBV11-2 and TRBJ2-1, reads EAGVAQSPRYKIIEKRQSVAFWCNPISGHATLYWYQQILGQGPKLLIQFQNNGVVDDSQLPKDRFSAERLKGVDSTLKIQPAKLEDSAVYLCASSPAGTNISSYNEQFFGPGTRLTVL.

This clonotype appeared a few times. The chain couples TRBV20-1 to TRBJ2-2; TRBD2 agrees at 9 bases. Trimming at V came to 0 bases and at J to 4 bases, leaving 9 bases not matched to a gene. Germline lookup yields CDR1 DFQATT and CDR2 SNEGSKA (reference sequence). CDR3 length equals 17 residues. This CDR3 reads CSARDRALAGITGELFF. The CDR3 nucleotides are TGCAGTGCTAGAGATCGAGCGCTAGCGGGGATCACCGGGGAGCTGTTTTTT.